This TCR beta chain came from a study of blood T cell repertoires in COVID-19. Study context: Acute and convalescent COVID-19 samples came from the United States, Italy and Spain. T cells, B-cell-depleted T cells, or PBMCs supplied cDNA or gDNA.

Enrollees, roughly 18 to 89 years old, lived in approximately 25 US areas. In assigning cohorts, the study relied on participant-reported clinical history. Produced via immunoSEQ multiplex PCR; TCRdb's table is partial and in-frame only. This sample has roughly 520,000 clones, with approximately 90% found just once. The CDR3 spans 14 residues. The germline V gene encodes CDR1 KGHDR and CDR2 SFDVKD. V was pared by 5 bases and J by 9 bases, with 10 bases of the junction left unmatched. The sequenced material came from PBMCs or T cells enriched from blood (not recorded which). This clonotype originated in a woman aged 35 to 49 who had recovered from COVID-19. The V call is TRBV24-1, the J call TRBJ2-7, with 9 bases fitting TRBD1. In nucleotides, the CDR3 is TGTGCCACCAGTGGGCTAGGACAGGGGATATGGCAGTACTTC. Encoded protein: CATSGLGQGIWQYF.